This TCR beta chain came from a study of shared clonotypes between healthy human individuals. The CDR3 consists of 17 residues. Per the germline V gene, CDR1 is SNHLY and CDR2 is FYNNEI. V lost 4 bases to trimming and J lost 3 bases, with 19 bases between them. Study-wide points: Larger richness was generally estimated for naive than memory subsets.

The method was immunoSEQ multiplex PCR; TCRdb's version includes in-frame clones alone and lacks a portion of them. The repertoire consists of about 680,000 clones, with about 80% occurring once and the leading ten covering around 1.8%. Details on this clone: Its matching antigen is unknown.

Donors were healthy HIV-negative adults without recent acute infections or vaccinations. The study drew all its donors from Caucasian adults living in Nashville, Tennessee. The source of this sequence is a woman aged 25 to 39 in good health. Sample: memory CD4+ T cells sorted from blood. Subset meaning: CD45RA-negative fraction. V usage is TRBV2 and J usage is TRBJ1-5; D uncertain. CDR3 amino acids: CASSAPGGVYNNQPQHF. CDR3 nucleotide sequence: TGTGCCAGCAGTGCCCCTGGTGGTGTGTACAACAATCAGCCCCAGCATTTT.